The 28 T cell receptor beta chains below all came from one sample that was sequenced in a study of blood T cell repertoires in COVID-19. The repertoire was sequenced with immunoSEQ multiplex PCR; TCRdb's copy has only in-frame clones and lacks some. The table lists over 140,000 clones, roughly 84% of them singletons. The material sequenced was peripheral blood. The receptors originated from a woman aged 60 to 75 with acute or convalescent COVID-19.

J is TRBJ1-1 and V is TRBV30; D gene uncertain. Trimming shortened V by 2 bases and J by 1 base, and 8 bases separated the two germline ends. Germline values: CDR1 GTSNPN, CDR2 SVGIG (reference sequence). CDR3 length equals 13 residues. The CDR3 bases are TGTGCCTGGAGTTATGTACAGAACACTGAAGCTTTCTTT. Protein: CAWSYVQNTEAFF.

The chain recombines TRBV10-3 with TRBJ1-1; D possibly corresponds to TRBD1 (6 bases). Trimming stripped 5 bases from V and 0 bases from J, with 10 bases between. The germline CDR1 and CDR2 sequences are ENHRY and SYGVKD. CDR3 size: 14 residues. The CDR3 spells CAISRDNLNTEAFF. In DNA form, the CDR3 reads TGTGCCATCAGTCGGGACAACCTGAACACTGAAGCTTTCTTT.

The V and J genes are TRBV4-3 and TRBJ1-2; possible D gene TRBD1, 6 bases. CDR1 LGHNA and CDR2 YSLEER come from the germline V gene. This CDR3 has 15 residues. The germline V and J ends were trimmed by 1 base and 7 bases, with 16 bases remaining between them. The CDR3 DNA reads as TGCGCCAGCAGCCAAGCCTCCACAGGGCCTAGTGGCTACACCTTC. It is translated as CASSQASTGPSGYTF.

The rearrangement uses TRBV7-3 and TRBJ2-1; 11 bases map to TRBD2. The CDR3 totals 15 residues. After removal of 5 bases from V and 4 bases from J, the junction contained 4 bases not matched to a gene. Germline CDR1 is SGHTA and CDR2 is FQGTGA. The CDR3 region has the DNA TGTGCCAGCAGCCGGACTAGCGGGCTTTACAATGAGCAGTTCTTC. It specifies CASSRTSGLYNEQFF.

This clone was seen a few times. This sequence joins TRBV10-3 and TRBJ2-1; 7 bases map to TRBD2. J gave up 7 bases and V 5 bases, and 5 bases lay outside the gene matches. CDR3 length: 13 amino acids. Germline-derived CDR1 and CDR2 are ENHRY and SYGVKD. The CDR3 loop reads CAISREVRNEQFF. The DNA for the CDR3 is TGTGCCATCAGTCGGGAGGTTCGGAATGAGCAGTTCTTC.

This clone was observed once. The chain links TRBV28 to TRBJ2-5, with 15 bases aligning to TRBD2. The V gene's germline CDR1 is MDHEN and CDR2 SYDVKM. The CDR3 spans 15 residues. Trimming removed 7 bases from V and 5 bases from J; junction bases left unmatched: 5. The CDR3 nucleotides are TGTGCCAGCATCGGACTAGCGGGAGGGGGCGAGACCCAGTACTTC. Translating gives CASIGLAGGGETQYF.

V gene TRBV19 combines with J gene TRBJ1-3; D uncertain. Germline V gives CDR1 LNHDA, CDR2 SQIVND (reference sequence). The CDR3 has 15 residues. Trimming took 8 bases from V and 0 from J, leaving 14 bases between them. CDR3 sequence (DNA): TGTGCCAGTGGCCCCGCCGGGAGCTCTGGAAACACCATATATTTT. It specifies CASGPAGSSGNTIYF.

The V and J genes are TRBV11-2 and TRBJ2-2; D not resolved. The CDR3 is 13 amino acids. Germline CDR1 is SGHAT and CDR2 is FQNNGV. V was trimmed by 8 bases and J by 1 base, leaving 8 bases between them. This CDR3 is CASLGGNTGELFF. The CDR3 coding sequence is TGTGCCAGCTTAGGCGGGAACACCGGGGAGCTGTTTTTT.

This clone was seen a single time. A junction boundary mismatches the germline segment, possibly from a read error. The gene calls are TRBV19 and TRBJ1-6, with 8 bases lining up with TRBD1. This CDR3 contains 15 residues. Germline V CDR1 and CDR2: LNHDA, SQIVND (reference sequence). The CDR3 loop reads CASSPLTGDNSSLHF. In DNA, the CDR3 is TGTGCCAGTAGCCCTTTGACAGGGGATAATTCATCCCTCCACTTT.

The V and J genes are TRBV28 and TRBJ1-5, with 8 bases identical to TRBD1. The V and J ends lost 6 bases and 7 bases, in that order; junction bases with no gene match: 11. The CDR3 covers 15 residues. Germline V gene data show CDR1 as MDHEN and CDR2 as SYDVKM. The CDR3 spells CASRFATGGRQPQHF. The DNA for the CDR3 is TGTGCCAGCAGGTTCGCTACAGGGGGACGACAGCCCCAGCATTTT.

The chain recombines TRBV6-5 with TRBJ2-3; 8 bases line up with TRBD1. Germline CDR1 reads MNHEY; CDR2 reads SVGAGI. V gave up 5 bases and J gave up 6 bases; unmatched junction bases: 4. The CDR3 has 13 residues. CDR3 in DNA: TGTGCCAGCAGTCAGACAGGGGCGGATACGCAGTATTTT. This sequence encodes CASSQTGADTQYF.

This chain uses TRBV6-5 with TRBJ1-5; D gene uncertain. Looked up from germline, CDR1 is MNHEY and CDR2 is SVGAGI. V lost 0 bases, J lost 3 bases, and 9 bases lay in between. This CDR3 has 15 residues. In nucleotides, the CDR3 is TGTGCCAGCAGTTACTCGGCGGGGTCCAATCAGCCCCAGCATTTT. It translates to CASSYSAGSNQPQHF.

J is TRBJ1-3 and V is TRBV19; D remains unclear. This CDR3 contains 16 residues. Deletions cut 5 bases from V and 0 bases from J, with 14 bases between. Germline V gene lookup returns CDR1 LNHDA and CDR2 SQIVND (reference sequence). The CDR3 DNA reads TGTGCCAGTAGTTTCCTAGGCACACCCTCTGGAAACACCATATATTTT. This codes for CASSFLGTPSGNTIYF.

Here the CDR3 reads CASSPTGPGQPQHF. CDR3 nucleotide sequence: TGTGCCAGCAGCCCCACAGGGCCCGGCCAGCCCCAGCATTTT. The chain joins TRBV7-6 to TRBJ1-5, with D tentatively TRBD1 (6 bases). CDR3 length equals 14 residues. The V end lost 5 bases, the J end lost 7 bases, and 15 bases lay between the germline ends. From germline, CDR1 is SGHVS and CDR2 FNYEAQ.

The chain carries TRBV6-4 and TRBJ1-2; D remains ambiguous. Deletions cut 4 bases from V and 1 base from J, with 7 bases between. CDR3 length equals 13 residues. CDR1 MRHNA and CDR2 SNTAGT come from the germline V gene. The CDR3 DNA is TGTGCCAGCAGTGTTTCCTTTAACTATGGCTACACCTTC. As protein: CASSVSFNYGYTF.

This clone was detected only once. CDR3 sequence (DNA): TGTGCCAGCAGCGTTGAGGAGCGGGAGACCCAGTACTTC. Translation: CASSVEERETQYF. The V gene is TRBV13, the J gene TRBJ2-5; TRBD2 might be the D (5 bases). This CDR3 has 13 residues. The germline CDR1 and CDR2 sequences are PRHDT and FYEKMQ (reference sequence). V lost 5 bases, J lost 5 bases, and 12 bases lay in between.

The chain carries TRBV11-2 and TRBJ2-2; 11 bases line up with TRBD2. The germline CDR1 and CDR2 sequences are SGHAT and FQNNGV. The CDR3 is made up of 16 amino acids. The V gene end was trimmed by 5 bases and the J gene end by 7 bases; junction bases not matched to a gene: 9. The CDR3 sequence is CASSLLAGGPYGELFF. The CDR3 DNA reads TGTGCCAGCAGCCTTTTAGCGGGAGGGCCGTACGGGGAGCTGTTTTTT.

The V and J genes are TRBV7-3 and TRBJ1-2, with D hard to call. Trimming took 5 bases from V and 6 from J, leaving 13 bases between them. The V gene's germline CDR1 is SGHTA and CDR2 FQGTGA. CDR3 length equals 13 residues. The CDR3 DNA sequence: TGTGCCAGCAGCAACCGCATCGGAGATGGCTACACCTTC. Protein: CASSNRIGDGYTF.

The rearrangement joins TRBV4-1 to TRBJ1-1; D perhaps matches TRBD1 (5 bases). CDR3 length equals 15 residues. Trimming stripped 0 bases from V and 1 base from J, with 9 bases between. CDR1 MGHRA and CDR2 YSYEKL come from the germline V gene. This CDR3 is CASSQEQASNTEAFF. CDR3 DNA sequence: TGCGCCAGCAGCCAAGAACAGGCGTCGAACACTGAAGCTTTCTTT.

The chain combines TRBV29-1 with TRBJ2-1; D may be TRBD1 (5 bases). The CDR3 loop spans 13 amino acids. V lost 6 bases to trimming and J lost 0 bases, with 9 bases between them. Germline lookup yields CDR1 SQVTM and CDR2 ANQGSEA. DNA of the CDR3: TGCAGCGTCCTAGGGGACTCCTACAATGAGCAGTTCTTC. This codes for CSVLGDSYNEQFF.

This clone was picked up a small number of times. The chain combines TRBV5-6 with TRBJ2-5; 7 bases map to TRBD2. The V and J ends lost 3 bases and 5 bases, in that order; junction bases with no gene match: 4. Germline CDR1 and CDR2: SGHDT and YYEEEE. CDR3 size: 13 residues. The CDR3 sequence is CASSSLGGETQYF. The CDR3 nucleotides read TGTGCCAGCAGCTCACTGGGAGGGGAGACCCAGTACTTC.

The chain employs TRBV11-1 and TRBJ2-5, with D unresolved. Between the trimmed V and J ends, which lost 5 bases and 5 bases, there was a span of 15 bases. The CDR3 runs 14 residues. Germline loops: CDR1 SGHAT, CDR2 FQDESV (reference sequence). CDR3 residues: CASSASAARETQYF. The CDR3 nucleotides read TGTGCCAGCAGCGCCTCGGCGGCGAGGGAGACCCAGTACTTC.

The chain recombines TRBV18 with TRBJ1-2; TRBD1 is a possible D gene (5 bases). The CDR3 runs to 13 residues. Between the trimmed V and J ends, which lost 4 bases and 7 bases, there was a span of 13 bases. Germline CDR1 is KGHSH and CDR2 is LQKENI. This CDR3 is CASSRGERSGYTF. The CDR3 DNA is TGTGCCAGCTCACGGGGGGAAAGGAGTGGCTACACCTTC. Together with reference TRBV18 and TRBJ1-2, the CDR3 gives the full variable domain: NAGVMQNPRHLVRRRGQEARLRCSPMKGHSHVYWYRQLPEEGLKFMVYLQKENIIDESGMPKERFSAEFPKEGPSILRIQQVVRGDSAAYFCASSRGERSGYTFGSGTRLTVV.

The chain has TRBV11-2 and TRBJ1-2; D is unclear. The CDR3 is made up of 15 amino acids. V lost 10 bases, J lost 0 bases, and 18 bases lay in between. Germline CDR1 reads SGHAT; CDR2 reads FQNNGV. This CDR3 is CATRERAASNYGYTF. The CDR3, as DNA: TGTGCCACCCGGGAAAGGGCGGCCTCTAACTATGGCTACACCTTC.

J is TRBJ1-2 and V is TRBV4-2, with 10 nucleotides matching TRBD1. V lost 6 bases, J lost 8 bases, and 3 bases stayed unmatched. Per germline, CDR1 LGHNA and CDR2 YNFKEQ. The CDR3 covers 12 residues. The CDR3 loop reads CASRWTGGGYTF. CDR3 DNA sequence: TGTGCCAGCAGATGGACAGGGGGAGGCTACACCTTC.

This chain uses TRBV2 with TRBJ1-2; 8 bases agree with TRBD1. CDR1 is SNHLY and CDR2 is FYNNEI in the germline V gene. There are 14 residues in the CDR3. V was clipped by 6 bases and J by 7 bases; unmatched bases: 10. The CDR3 reads CASRLPGQVTGYTF. The CDR3 nucleotides are TGTGCCAGCAGACTACCGGGACAGGTTACTGGCTACACCTTC.

This clone came up once. This rearrangement joins TRBV3-1 (or the pseudogene TRBV3-2) to TRBJ2-7; D call uncertain. The germline V and J ends were trimmed by 2 bases and 5 bases, with 16 bases remaining between them. This CDR3 spans 15 amino acids. CDR1 and CDR2 (germline): LGHDT, YNNKEL (reference sequence). This CDR3 is CASSQTPGARNEQYF. CDR3 DNA sequence: TGTGCCAGCAGCCAAACCCCCGGAGCGCGGAACGAGCAGTACTTC.

The chain uses TRBV4-3 and TRBJ2-1; TRBD2 matches at 9 bases. Per germline, CDR1 LGHNA and CDR2 YSLEER. This CDR3 comprises 17 residues. The V and J ends lost 1 base and 7 bases, in that order; junction bases with no gene match: 11. The CDR3 coding sequence is TGCGCCAGCAGCCAAGGAGGCGGAGGACTAGCGCATAATGAGCAGTTCTTC. Amino acid sequence: CASSQGGGGLAHNEQFF.